These 30 T cell receptor beta chains were sequenced from one sample in a study of blood T cell repertoires in COVID-19. Repertoires were generated with immunoSEQ multiplex PCR, while TCRdb's copy carries only in-frame clones and drops some. Of 110,000 to 150,000 clones listed, about 86% are singletons. The source material was peripheral blood. The receptors derive from a woman aged 55-70 years with acute or convalescent COVID-19.

This chain connects TRBV19 to TRBJ1-5; TRBD1 matches at 12 bases. Germline assignment: CDR1 LNHDA and CDR2 SQIVND (reference sequence). The length of the CDR3 is 15 residues. With 7 bases clipped from V and 6 bases from J, the junction kept 7 bases outside the gene matches. The CDR3 reads CASKGTGGAGQPQHF. For the CDR3, the DNA is TGTGCCAGTAAGGGGACAGGGGGCGCGGGTCAGCCCCAGCATTTT.

The rearrangement uses TRBV19 and TRBJ1-6; TRBD1 matches at 12 bases. Trimming at V came to 3 bases and at J to 9 bases, leaving 6 bases not matched to a gene. The CDR3 consists of 16 residues. CDR1 and CDR2 from the germline V gene are LNHDA and SQIVND (reference sequence). Here the CDR3 reads CASSIGTGGNSSPLHF. The CDR3 bases are TGTGCCAGTAGTATCGGGACAGGGGGCAATAGTTCACCCCTCCACTTT.

The genes are TRBV11-3 and TRBJ2-5; the match to TRBD1 covers 7 bases. CDR1 and CDR2 (germline): SGHNT, YENEEA. The ends lost 0 bases at V and 0 bases at J; junction bases unmatched: 1. The CDR3 has 15 residues. For the CDR3, the DNA is TGTGCCAGCAGCTTAGAGGGACAGTACCAAGAGACCCAGTACTTC. As protein: CASSLEGQYQETQYF. The complete variable domain, with remaining parts taken from reference TRBV11-3 and TRBJ2-5, reads EAGVVQSPRYKIIEKKQPVAFWCNPISGHNTLYWYLQNLGQGPELLIRYENEEAVDDSQLPKDRFSAERLKGVDSTLKIQPAELGDSAVYLCASSLEGQYQETQYFGPGTRLLVL.

The chain has TRBV4-1 and TRBJ2-5, with D uncertain. Germline V gene sequence: CDR1 MGHRA, CDR2 YSYEKL. The CDR3 is 13 residues long. Trimming shortened V by 2 bases and J by 4 bases, and 8 bases separated the two germline ends. CDR3 residues: CASSQNRIETQYF. The DNA for the CDR3 is TGCGCCAGCAGCCAAAATAGAATAGAGACCCAGTACTTC.

The V and J genes are TRBV11-3 and TRBJ2-5; 14 nucleotides match TRBD2. The CDR3 runs to 15 residues. V shed 5 bases, J shed 5 bases, and the junction held 4 bases outside the gene matches. The germline V gene has CDR1 SGHNT and CDR2 YENEEA. CDR3 bases: TGTGCCAGCAGCCGACTAGCGGGGGGGCGGGAGACCCAGTACTTC. Protein product: CASSRLAGGRETQYF.

V usage is TRBV5-5 and J usage is TRBJ2-3; D unresolved. CDR1 and CDR2 (germline): SGHKS, YYEKEE (reference sequence). This CDR3 is 13 amino acids long. V shed 5 bases and J shed 0 bases, with 7 bases lying between them. The CDR3 reads CASRPTSTDTQYF. CDR3 coding DNA: TGTGCCAGCAGGCCTACTAGCACAGATACGCAGTATTTT.

This rearrangement joins TRBV19 to TRBJ2-1, with 8 bases aligning to TRBD1. The V gene's germline CDR1 is LNHDA and CDR2 SQIVND (reference sequence). The junction had 15 bases not matched to a gene; V was cut back by 3 bases and J by 8 bases. The CDR3 is made up of 17 amino acids. CDR3 protein: CASSIAQGAVERDEQFF. CDR3 DNA sequence: TGTGCCAGTAGTATCGCCCAGGGGGCGGTTGAGAGAGATGAGCAGTTCTTC.

The chain recombines TRBV7-2 with TRBJ2-5; 12 nucleotides match TRBD2. CDR3 length: 18 residues. The V gene's germline CDR1 is SGHTA and CDR2 FQGNSA. The V gene end was trimmed by 1 base and the J gene end by 2 bases; junction bases not matched to a gene: 8. CDR3 bases: TGTGCCAGCAGCTTAGTGGCTAGCGGGGGGGCAAAACAAGAGACCCAGTACTTC. It encodes CASSLVASGGAKQETQYF.

This clone was seen only a few times. The chain joins TRBV4-3 to TRBJ1-2; tentative D call: TRBD1 (6 bases). V shed 1 base and J shed 4 bases, with 13 bases lying between them. Germline lookup yields CDR1 LGHNA and CDR2 YSLEER. The CDR3 is made up of 15 amino acids. The CDR3 region has the DNA TGCGCCAGCAGCCAAGTACTGGGGGCGTCCTATGGCTACACCTTC. Amino acid sequence: CASSQVLGASYGYTF.

The chain links TRBV6-5 to TRBJ2-5; 8 nucleotides match TRBD2. Per the germline V gene, CDR1 is MNHEY and CDR2 is SVGAGI. With V trimmed by 7 bases and J by 5 bases, 6 bases remained unmatched. The CDR3 runs to 13 residues. The CDR3 sequence: CASKAGGYETQYF. The CDR3 nucleotides are TGTGCCAGCAAGGCGGGGGGTTATGAGACCCAGTACTTC.

J is TRBJ1-5 and V is TRBV19, with D hard to call. V lost 4 bases and J 0 bases, leaving 13 bases between the germline ends. CDR3 length: 16 amino acids. Germline V gene sequence: CDR1 LNHDA, CDR2 SQIVND (reference sequence). The CDR3 DNA sequence: TGTGCCAGTAGTACCTACACCGGAGATAGCAATCAGCCCCAGCATTTT. Its protein product is CASSTYTGDSNQPQHF.

The gene calls are TRBV5-1 and TRBJ2-4; D is ambiguous. The germline V gene encodes CDR1 SGHRS and CDR2 YFSETQ. The V end lost 2 bases, the J end lost 7 bases, and 16 bases lay between the germline ends. The CDR3 extends over 15 amino acids. CDR3 residues: CASSFRPDLGNIQYF. CDR3 DNA: TGCGCCAGCAGCTTCCGGCCGGATTTGGGCAACATTCAGTACTTC.

The gene calls are TRBV4-1 and TRBJ1-1; D uncertain. CDR1 is MGHRA and CDR2 is YSYEKL in the germline V gene. Trimming shortened V by 1 base and J by 1 base, and 7 bases separated the two germline ends. CDR3 size: 14 residues. The CDR3 DNA follows: TGCGCCAGCAGCCAAGGAGTTACGAACACTGAAGCTTTCTTT. Its translation is CASSQGVTNTEAFF.

The chain carries TRBV3-1 (or the pseudogene TRBV3-2) and TRBJ1-3; D is perhaps TRBD1 (6 bases). CDR3 size: 18 residues. From germline, CDR1 is LGHDT and CDR2 YNNKEL (reference sequence). V was shortened by 3 bases and J by 1 base, with 19 bases between the two germline ends. This CDR3 is CASSQLRPGVSSGNTIYF. The CDR3 nucleotides read TGTGCCAGCAGCCAGCTTAGACCAGGGGTCTCGTCTGGAAACACCATATATTTT.

The rearrangement links TRBV28 to TRBJ2-1; possibly TRBD1 for D (6 bases). V lost 0 bases and J lost 6, with 12 bases in between. CDR3 length: 15 residues. Looked up from germline, CDR1 is MDHEN and CDR2 is SYDVKM. CDR3 DNA sequence: TGTGCCAGCAGTTTATGGCAGGGGAACCTCAATGAGCAGTTCTTC. Translated: CASSLWQGNLNEQFF.

This clone came up a few times. The chain employs TRBV6-5 and TRBJ2-2; 7 nucleotides agree with TRBD1. Germline values: CDR1 MNHEY, CDR2 SVGAGI. The CDR3 contains 15 residues. Germline trimming cut 5 bases from V and 1 base from J; bases unmatched to any gene: 4. The CDR3 DNA sequence: TGTGCCAGCAGTCCCCGACAGGGGAACACCGGGGAGCTGTTTTTT. This encodes CASSPRQGNTGELFF.

The chain uses TRBV9 and TRBJ2-3, with D hard to call. Germline-derived CDR1 and CDR2 are SGDLS and YYNGEE. V was clipped by 0 bases and J by 0 bases, with 8 bases between them. The CDR3 sequence is 15 residues long. The CDR3 sequence: CASSVEVRSTDTQYF. DNA for the CDR3: TGTGCCAGCAGCGTAGAAGTGCGGAGCACAGATACGCAGTATTTT.

The rearrangement joins TRBV28 to TRBJ2-7; the match to TRBD2 covers 8 bases. Trimming cost V 3 bases and J 0 bases; bases outside gene matches: 4. This CDR3 has 15 amino acids. CDR1 is MDHEN and CDR2 is SYDVKM in the germline V gene. Written as DNA, the CDR3 is TGTGCCAGCAGTTTCCGGGGGGGAAGCTCCTACGAGCAGTACTTC. This gives the protein CASSFRGGSSYEQYF. Combining the CDR3 with reference TRBV28 and TRBJ2-7 gives the whole variable domain DVKVTQSSRYLVKRTGEKVFLECVQDMDHENMFWYRQDPGLGLRLIYFSYDVKMKEKGDIPEGYSVSREKKERFSLILESASTNQTSMYLCASSFRGGSSYEQYFGPGTRLTVT.

The gene calls are TRBV19 and TRBJ1-3; D remains unclear. This CDR3 has 11 residues. With 4 bases removed from V and 8 bases from J, the gap between germline ends came to 6 bases. Germline values: CDR1 LNHDA, CDR2 SQIVND (reference sequence). The DNA of the CDR3 is TGTGCCAGTAGTACGGAGGACACCATATATTTT. Its protein product is CASSTEDTIYF.

The chain recombines TRBV30 with TRBJ1-3; TRBD1 might be the D (5 bases). V shed 1 base and J shed 8 bases, with 18 bases lying between them. CDR3 size: 15 residues. Looked up from germline, CDR1 is GTSNPN and CDR2 is SVGIG (reference sequence). CDR3 nucleotide sequence: TGTGCCTGGAGTGAGGGGCCTAAGGGGAAGGACACCATATATTTT. It codes for CAWSEGPKGKDTIYF.

The J gene is TRBJ2-1, the V gene TRBV11-3; the D gene is possibly TRBD2 (6 bases). Germline V gene lookup returns CDR1 SGHNT and CDR2 YENEEA. The ends were cut back, 1 base at V and 10 bases at J, with 17 bases in the middle. There are 15 residues in the CDR3. The CDR3 nucleotides are TGTGCCAGCAGCTTAGCGCGGGGCGGGGTCCAGGAGCAGTTCTTC. Translated: CASSLARGGVQEQFF.

V gene TRBV30 combines with J gene TRBJ2-7; 7 nucleotides match TRBD1. The CDR3 contains 12 residues. J lost 5 bases, V lost 0 bases, and 1 base had no gene match. Germline CDR1 reads GTSNPN; CDR2 reads SVGIG (reference sequence). The CDR3 sequence is CAWSVQGNEQYF. The CDR3 DNA is TGTGCCTGGAGTGTACAGGGGAACGAGCAGTACTTC.

V and J are TRBV9 and TRBJ1-3; D gene unclear. Germline loops: CDR1 SGDLS, CDR2 YYNGEE. CDR3 length: 16 residues. The V end lost 4 bases, the J end lost 0 bases, and 14 bases lay between the germline ends. CDR3 residues: CASSPSWGDSGNTIYF. CDR3 DNA: TGTGCCAGCAGCCCCTCGTGGGGAGACTCTGGAAACACCATATATTTT.

The chain combines TRBV18 with TRBJ2-3, with 9 bases lining up with TRBD2. CDR3 length equals 18 residues. The germline V gene has CDR1 KGHSH and CDR2 LQKENI. After removal of 3 bases from V and 2 bases from J, the junction contained 12 bases not matched to a gene. CDR3 sequence (DNA): TGTGCCAGCTCACCTCAGCGGGGGGCCCAAAAAAACACAGATACGCAGTATTTT. This translates into CASSPQRGAQKNTDTQYF.

This chain connects TRBV3-1 (or the pseudogene TRBV3-2) to TRBJ2-7; D not resolved. V was pared by 0 bases and J by 1 base, with 16 bases between. This CDR3 comprises 17 residues. The germline CDR1 and CDR2 sequences are LGHDT and YNNKEL (reference sequence). CDR3 in amino acids: CASSQDGSGGGSYEQYF. CDR3 sequence (DNA): TGTGCCAGCAGCCAAGATGGTTCTGGTGGCGGATCCTACGAGCAGTACTTC.

DNA for the CDR3: TGTGCCAGTGGAGAGGGAGGATACGAGCAGTACTTC. This sequence encodes CASGEGGYEQYF. The chain couples TRBV19 to TRBJ2-7; D is perhaps TRBD2 (6 bases). CDR3 length: 12 residues. Trimming pared 8 bases from V and 4 bases from J, leaving 12 bases between. Germline assignment: CDR1 LNHDA and CDR2 SQIVND (reference sequence).

This clone was counted a few times. The chain has TRBV28 and TRBJ2-2, with 11 bases aligning to TRBD1. This CDR3 has 16 amino acids. Per the germline V gene, CDR1 is MDHEN and CDR2 is SYDVKM. V was pared by 5 bases and J by 4 bases, with 6 bases of the junction left unmatched. The CDR3 loop reads CASSPPDRGLTGELFF. The DNA for the CDR3 is TGTGCCAGCAGTCCCCCGGACAGGGGGCTCACCGGGGAGCTGTTTTTT.

This sequence joins TRBV19 and TRBJ1-2; TRBD1 matches 12 bases. Germline V gene sequence: CDR1 LNHDA, CDR2 SQIVND (reference sequence). V lost 5 bases to trimming and J lost 5 bases; unmatched junction nucleotides: 9. The CDR3 is 16 amino acids. The DNA for the CDR3 is TGTGCCAGTAGTCCTCCGGGGACAGGGGGCTGGTATGGCTACACCTTC. This gives the protein CASSPPGTGGWYGYTF.

This clone was counted between two and nine times. This chain uses TRBV5-8 with TRBJ1-1; TRBD1 agrees at 9 bases. The CDR3 totals 16 residues. CDR1 and CDR2 (germline): SGHTS, YDEGEE. The V gene end was trimmed by 1 base and the J gene end by 6 bases; junction bases not matched to a gene: 10. For the CDR3, the DNA is TGTGCCAGCAGCTTGATTGGGACAGGGCGATCCGCTGAAGCTTTCTTT. It specifies CASSLIGTGRSAEAFF. Variable domain in full (rest from reference TRBV5-8 and TRBJ1-1): EAGVTQSPTHLIKTRGQQATLRCSPISGHTSVYWYQQALGLGLQFLLWYDEGEERNRGNFPPRFSGRQFPNYSSELNVNALELEDSALYLCASSLIGTGRSAEAFFGQGTRLTVV.

The chain has TRBV6-2 or TRBV6-3 and TRBJ2-7; no definite D call. The CDR3 spans 15 residues. CDR1 MNHEY and CDR2 SVGEGT come from the germline V gene. V was trimmed by 0 bases and J by 3 bases, leaving 12 bases between them. CDR3 in amino acids: CASSYSRPPHYEQYF. The CDR3, as DNA: TGTGCCAGCAGTTACTCGAGGCCCCCTCACTACGAGCAGTACTTC.